This T cell receptor beta chain derives from a study of cytomegalovirus exposure and HLA in healthy donors. The study, taken as a whole, reports: 150 or so TCR beta chains were listed as cytomegalovirus-associated. In a later analysis, V- and J-gene trimming of beta chains associated with a DCLRE1C missense variant, replicated independently. TCR beta V segments were, for the most part, productive about 87% or about 30% of the time in an earlier analysis.

Points on this clone: Its antigen remains unidentified.

Amplification used 60 Vbeta primers and 13 Jbeta primers. Libraries were prepared by immunoSEQ multiplex PCR; TCRdb keeps only in-frame clonotypes and omits some of them. This table has approximately 54,000 clones, approximately 77% appearing once. Germline CDR1 is SEHNR and CDR2 is FQNEAQ (reference sequence). The CDR3 is 16 residues long. V gave up 1 base and J gave up 2 bases, with 12 bases separating them. Material: PBMCs. The receptor was isolated from a woman under 30 in good health and CMV-seronegative. V usage is TRBV7-9 and J usage is TRBJ2-1; a weak D match, TRBD2 (5 bases). The DNA for the CDR3 is TGTGCCAGCAGCTTAGGAACTAGAACGGCCTACAATGAGCAGTTCTTC. It is translated as CASSLGTRTAYNEQFF. Filled out from reference TRBV7-9 and TRBJ2-1, the complete variable domain reads DTGVSQNPRHKITKRGQNVTFRCDPISEHNRLYWYRQTLGQGPEFLTYFQNEAQLEKSRLLSDRFSAERPKGSFSTLEIQRTEQGDSAMYLCASSLGTRTAYNEQFFGPGTRLTVL.